Shown below are 6 T cell receptor beta chains from a single sample sequenced in a study of T-cell memory formation after mild COVID-19. MiXCR, applied by TCRdb to the 5' RACE reads, yields one record per CDR3 protein. Of 300,000 to 350,000 distinct CDR3 sequences in the sample, just under 20% were seen once. Input material: PBMCs or a T cell subset sorted from them (not recorded which). Receptors were obtained from a man in his late teens or twenties who had mild COVID-19 (a few samples of this study predate the infection). Cell type and time point are not known.

The gene calls are TRBV7-7 and TRBJ2-1, with D possibly being TRBD2 (6 bases). The V end was cut by 1 base, the J end by 5 bases, with 12 bases between. The CDR3 has 15 residues. Germline loops: CDR1 SSHAT, CDR2 FNYEAQ (reference sequence). The CDR3 bases are TGTGCCAGCAGCTTAGGTCGGTGGGGGGACAATGAGCAGTTCTTC. Translation: CASSLGRWGDNEQFF.

This clonotype was found a few times. The V call is TRBV5-1, the J call TRBJ2-2, with TRBD1 as a possible D gene (6 bases). The CDR3 consists of 17 residues. V dropped 0 bases and J dropped 3 bases, with 15 bases sitting between them. Germline V lookup: CDR1 SGHRS, CDR2 YFSETQ. The CDR3 loop is CASSLAVTGWHTGELFF. DNA for the CDR3: TGCGCCAGCAGCTTGGCCGTTACAGGGTGGCACACCGGGGAGCTGTTTTTT.

This clonotype was seen only a few times. The V gene is TRBV7-6, the J gene TRBJ2-3; 8 bases are shared with TRBD2. The ends lost 4 bases at V and 1 base at J; junction bases unmatched: 10. CDR1 and CDR2 from the germline V gene are SGHVS and FNYEAQ. The CDR3 runs 17 residues. The CDR3 loop reads CASSSLPNSGGTDTQYF. The CDR3 coding sequence is TGTGCCAGCAGCTCTCTACCGAATAGCGGGGGCACAGATACGCAGTATTTT. Supplemented by reference TRBV7-6 and TRBJ2-3, the full variable domain reads GAGVSQSPRYKVTKRGQDVALRCDPISGHVSLYWYRQALGQGPEFLTYFNYEAQQDKSGLPNDRFSAERPEGSISTLTIQRTEQRDSAMYRCASSSLPNSGGTDTQYFGPGTRLTVL.

The chain employs TRBV7-9 and TRBJ1-6; 10 nucleotides match TRBD1. V was pared by 6 bases and J by 8 bases, with 7 bases of the junction left unmatched. This CDR3 has 15 amino acids. Germline loops: CDR1 SEHNR, CDR2 FQNEAQ (reference sequence). CDR3 in amino acids: CASRNKDRGDSPLHF. Here the CDR3 DNA reads TGTGCCAGCAGAAACAAGGACAGGGGGGATTCACCCCTCCACTTT.

The J gene is TRBJ2-7, the V gene TRBV29-1; D may be TRBD1 (5 bases). Between the trimmed V and J ends, which lost 0 bases and 2 bases, there was a span of 8 bases. The V gene's germline CDR1 is SQVTM and CDR2 ANQGSEA. The length of the CDR3 is 13 residues. The CDR3 here is CSVEDSQAYEQYF. CDR3 DNA sequence: TGCAGCGTTGAAGACTCACAGGCCTACGAGCAGTACTTC.

The V and J genes are TRBV29-1 and TRBJ1-1; 9 nucleotides agree with TRBD1. The ends lost 7 bases at V and 7 bases at J; junction bases unmatched: 7. This CDR3 is 12 amino acids long. CDR1 is SQVTM, CDR2 ANQGSEA, per germline. CDR3 nucleotides: TGCAGCGCAGAGGGGGACAGGGATGAAGCTTTCTTT. Its translation is CSAEGDRDEAFF.